These 8 T cell receptor beta chains came from one sample sequenced in a study of blood T cell repertoires in COVID-19. Produced via immunoSEQ multiplex PCR; TCRdb's table is partial and in-frame only. The sample includes approximately 470,000 clones, approximately 85% of them seen just once. The material sequenced was peripheral blood. All receptors derive from a human donor in a cohort sampled during active COVID-19.

The chain uses TRBV7-9 and TRBJ1-2, with D tentatively TRBD1 (6 bases). Germline CDR1 is SEHNR and CDR2 is FQNEAQ (reference sequence). CDR3 length equals 13 residues. V lost 5 bases, J lost 8 bases, and 15 bases lay in between. The CDR3 here is CASSITGSGGYTF. The CDR3 DNA is TGTGCCAGCAGCATCACAGGGAGTGGCGGCTACACCTTC.

The chain uses TRBV7-3 and TRBJ1-2; 9 bases are shared with TRBD1. The CDR3 is 15 residues long. Per germline, CDR1 SGHTA and CDR2 FQGTGA. V shed 1 base, J shed 8 bases, and the junction held 8 bases outside the gene matches. CDR3 protein: CASSLRTGDRYGYTF. The CDR3 DNA follows: TGTGCCAGCAGCTTAAGGACAGGGGATCGTTACGGCTACACCTTC.

The chain carries TRBV28 and TRBJ1-5; D call uncertain. Trimming stripped 3 bases from V and 4 bases from J, with 16 bases between. CDR3 size: 16 residues. Germline V gene sequence: CDR1 MDHEN, CDR2 SYDVKM. The CDR3 region is CASSLVAGNMNQPQHF. DNA of the CDR3: TGTGCCAGCAGTTTGGTGGCAGGCAATATGAATCAGCCCCAGCATTTT.

V usage is TRBV6-2 or TRBV6-3 and J usage is TRBJ1-3; 7 bases agree with TRBD1. Trimming took 5 bases from V and 3 from J; bases not matched to a gene: 4. The CDR3 runs to 14 residues. Germline V CDR1 and CDR2: MNHEY, SVGEGT. The CDR3 region has the DNA TGTGCCAGCAGTACCAGGGGGAATGGAAACACCATATATTTT. This translates into CASSTRGNGNTIYF.

This chain uses TRBV5-4 with TRBJ2-2, with 8 bases aligning to TRBD2. Unmatched junction bases numbered 6, after V lost 5 bases and J lost 0 bases. This CDR3 spans 16 amino acids. In germline, CDR1 is SGHNT, CDR2 YYREEE (reference sequence). The CDR3 DNA reads as TGTGCCAGCAGTGGGCAACTAGCGGCGAACACCGGGGAGCTGTTTTTT. This gives the protein CASSGQLAANTGELFF.

The chain links TRBV15 to TRBJ1-5; D is ambiguous. Trimming took off 1 base at V and 6 bases at J, with 10 bases between the two ends. The CDR3 length is 14 residues. Germline CDR1 reads LNHNV; CDR2 reads YYDKDF (reference sequence). This CDR3 is CATSRVLPGQPQHF. The CDR3 DNA reads TGTGCCACCAGCAGAGTACTTCCGGGTCAGCCCCAGCATTTT. The complete variable domain, with remaining parts taken from reference TRBV15 and TRBJ1-5, reads DAMVIQNPRYQVTQFGKPVTLSCSQTLNHNVMYWYQQKSSQAPKLLFHYYDKDFNNEADTPDNFQSRRPNTSFCFLDIRSPGLGDTAMYLCATSRVLPGQPQHFGDGTRLSIL.

This clone was recorded only once. The chain is built from TRBV28 and TRBJ2-2, with 8 bases lining up with TRBD2. V shed 8 bases, J shed 7 bases, and the junction held 9 bases outside the gene matches. The CDR3 contains 14 residues. Germline V CDR1 and CDR2: MDHEN, SYDVKM. The CDR3 DNA sequence: TGTGCCAGCGGATATAGCGGGACGGGCGGGGAGCTGTTTTTT. Protein product: CASGYSGTGGELFF. The variable domain in full, completed from reference TRBV28 and TRBJ2-2, reads DVKVTQSSRYLVKRTGEKVFLECVQDMDHENMFWYRQDPGLGLRLIYFSYDVKMKEKGDIPEGYSVSREKKERFSLILESASTNQTSMYLCASGYSGTGGELFFGEGSRLTVL.

This sequence joins TRBV4-2 and TRBJ2-1; 7 nucleotides match TRBD2. The CDR3 contains 15 residues. CDR1 is LGHNA, CDR2 YNFKEQ, per germline. Trimming cost V 0 bases and J 5 bases; bases outside gene matches: 4. The CDR3 reads CASSQEIGRNNEQFF. The DNA of the CDR3 is TGTGCCAGCAGCCAAGAGATCGGGAGGAACAATGAGCAGTTCTTC.